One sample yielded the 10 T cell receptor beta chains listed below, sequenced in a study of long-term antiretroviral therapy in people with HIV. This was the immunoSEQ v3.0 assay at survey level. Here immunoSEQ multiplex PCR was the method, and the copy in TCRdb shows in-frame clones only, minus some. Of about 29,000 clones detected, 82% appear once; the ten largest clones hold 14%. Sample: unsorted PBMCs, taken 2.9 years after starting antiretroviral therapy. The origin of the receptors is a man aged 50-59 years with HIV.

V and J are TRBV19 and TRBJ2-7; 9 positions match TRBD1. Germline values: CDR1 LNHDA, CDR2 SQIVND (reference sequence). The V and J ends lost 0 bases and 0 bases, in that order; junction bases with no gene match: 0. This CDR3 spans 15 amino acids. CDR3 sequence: CASSIEDRGSYEQYF. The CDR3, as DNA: TGTGCCAGTAGTATAGAGGACAGGGGCTCCTACGAGCAGTACTTC.

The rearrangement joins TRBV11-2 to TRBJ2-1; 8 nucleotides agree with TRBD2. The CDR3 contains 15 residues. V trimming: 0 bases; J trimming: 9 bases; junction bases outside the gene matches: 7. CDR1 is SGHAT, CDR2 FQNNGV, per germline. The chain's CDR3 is CASSLDGGGIGEQFF. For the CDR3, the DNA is TGTGCCAGCAGCTTAGACGGGGGGGGGATCGGTGAGCAGTTCTTC.

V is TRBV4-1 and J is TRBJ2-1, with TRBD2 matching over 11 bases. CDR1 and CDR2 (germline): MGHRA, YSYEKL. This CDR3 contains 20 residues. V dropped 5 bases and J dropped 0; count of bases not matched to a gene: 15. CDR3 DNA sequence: TGCGCCAGCAGCGAGGGACTGGGTAGCGGGGGGGTCAGCTCCTACAATGAGCAGTTCTTC. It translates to CASSEGLGSGGVSSYNEQFF.

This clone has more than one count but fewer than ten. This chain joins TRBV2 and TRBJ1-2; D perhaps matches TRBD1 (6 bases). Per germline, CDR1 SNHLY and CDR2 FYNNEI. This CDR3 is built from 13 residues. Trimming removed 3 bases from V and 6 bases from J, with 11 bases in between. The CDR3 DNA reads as TGTGCCAGCAGTGAGTGGGGGGCTAATGGCTACACCTTC. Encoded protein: CASSEWGANGYTF. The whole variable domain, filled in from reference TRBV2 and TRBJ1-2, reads EPEVTQTPSHQVTQMGQEVILRCVPISNHLYFYWYRQILGQKVEFLVSFYNNEISEKSEIFDDQFSVERPDGSNFTLKIRSTKLEDSAMYFCASSEWGANGYTFGSGTRLTVV.

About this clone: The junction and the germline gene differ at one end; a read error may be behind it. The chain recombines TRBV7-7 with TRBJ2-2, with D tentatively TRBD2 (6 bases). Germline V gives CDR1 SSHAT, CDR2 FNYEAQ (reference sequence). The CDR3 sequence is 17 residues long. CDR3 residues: CASSLHRDGDYTGELFF. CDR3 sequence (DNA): TGTGCTAGCAGCTTACATCGAGACGGGGACTACACCGGGGAGCTGTTTTTT.

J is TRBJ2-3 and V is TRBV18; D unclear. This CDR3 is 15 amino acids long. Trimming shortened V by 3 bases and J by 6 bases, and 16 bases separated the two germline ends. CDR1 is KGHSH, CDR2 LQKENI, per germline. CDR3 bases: TGTGCCAGCTCACCGGATGACAAAAGGGCTGATACGCAGTATTTT. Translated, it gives CASSPDDKRADTQYF.

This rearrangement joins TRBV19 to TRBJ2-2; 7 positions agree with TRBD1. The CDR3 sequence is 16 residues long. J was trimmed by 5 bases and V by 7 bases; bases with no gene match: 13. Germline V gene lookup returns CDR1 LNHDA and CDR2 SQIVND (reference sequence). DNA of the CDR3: TGTGCCAGTACCCCAGTGGAACAGGGGAAAACCGGGGAGCTGTTTTTT. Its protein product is CASTPVEQGKTGELFF.

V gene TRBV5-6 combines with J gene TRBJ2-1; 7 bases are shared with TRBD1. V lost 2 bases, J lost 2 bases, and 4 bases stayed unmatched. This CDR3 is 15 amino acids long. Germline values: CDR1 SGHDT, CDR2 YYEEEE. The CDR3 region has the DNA TGTGCCAGCAGCTTCGGGGACAGAGCCTACAATGAGCAGTTCTTC. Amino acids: CASSFGDRAYNEQFF.

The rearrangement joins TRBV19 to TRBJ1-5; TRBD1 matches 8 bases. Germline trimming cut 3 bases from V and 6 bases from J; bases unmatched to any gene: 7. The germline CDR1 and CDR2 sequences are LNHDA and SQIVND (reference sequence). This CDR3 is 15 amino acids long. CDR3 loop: CASSMWQGAGQPQHF. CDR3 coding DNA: TGTGCCAGTAGTATGTGGCAGGGGGCTGGTCAGCCCCAGCATTTT.

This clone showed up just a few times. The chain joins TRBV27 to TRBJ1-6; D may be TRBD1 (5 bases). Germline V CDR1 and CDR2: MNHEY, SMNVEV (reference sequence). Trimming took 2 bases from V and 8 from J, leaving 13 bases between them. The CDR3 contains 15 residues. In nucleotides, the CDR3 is TGTGCCAGCAGTTTAGGGGCAGGGAGGCATTCACCCCTCCACTTT. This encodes CASSLGAGRHSPLHF.